The 6 T cell receptor beta chains below all came from one sample that was sequenced in a study of shared clonotypes between healthy human individuals. Generated by immunoSEQ multiplex PCR, the TCRdb table keeps only in-frame clones and is missing some. The table lists some 2,500,000 clones, around 90% of them singletons. The sample comprised naive CD4+ T cells from PBMCs. Subset given: CD45RA+ positively selected. These receptors originate from a young man in good health. Some clones in this sample may be carry-over from other donors' samples.

The chain recombines TRBV28 with TRBJ2-1; 9 positions agree with TRBD1. The trim removed 5 bases at V and 5 bases at J, leaving 10 bases unmatched. The CDR3 sequence is 16 residues long. Germline loops: CDR1 MDHEN, CDR2 SYDVKM. In DNA, the CDR3 is TGTGCCAGCAGTCCTCCGGGGACAGGGCGCAACAATGAGCAGTTCTTC. Amino acids: CASSPPGTGRNNEQFF.

The chain links TRBV10-1 to TRBJ2-1, with 11 bases fitting TRBD2. After removal of 5 bases from V and 6 bases from J, the junction contained 6 bases not matched to a gene. Germline V gene sequence: CDR1 WNHNN, CDR2 SYGVQD (reference sequence). The CDR3 contains 15 residues. As DNA, the CDR3 is TGCGCCAGCAGTCCATCCGGGACTAGCGGCAATGAGCAGTTCTTC. The encoded protein is CASSPSGTSGNEQFF.

The J gene is TRBJ2-7, the V gene TRBV15, with D perhaps TRBD1 or TRBD2 (6 bases each). The germline V gene has CDR1 LNHNV and CDR2 YYDKDF (reference sequence). The CDR3 is 16 amino acids. V was clipped by 1 base and J by 5 bases, with 18 bases between them. The CDR3 here is CATSRGDNGGSDEQYF. Here the CDR3 DNA reads TGTGCCACCAGCAGAGGGGACAATGGGGGGTCGGACGAGCAGTACTTC. The full variable domain, rest sourced from reference TRBV15 and TRBJ2-7, is DAMVIQNPRYQVTQFGKPVTLSCSQTLNHNVMYWYQQKSSQAPKLLFHYYDKDFNNEADTPDNFQSRRPNTSFCFLDIRSPGLGDTAMYLCATSRGDNGGSDEQYFGPGTRLTVT.

This chain joins TRBV27 and TRBJ1-5; D is perhaps TRBD1 (6 bases). V gave up 6 bases and J gave up 6 bases, with 18 bases separating them. This CDR3 has 15 amino acids. Per germline, CDR1 MNHEY and CDR2 SMNVEV (reference sequence). CDR3 bases: TGTGCCAGCAGACTAGGGGGAACAGGAGTTCAGCCCCAGCATTTT. This translates into CASRLGGTGVQPQHF.

The rearrangement joins TRBV12-5 to TRBJ2-7, with 10 bases matching TRBD1. Germline V lookup: CDR1 LGHNT, CDR2 FRNRAP. With V trimmed by 4 bases and J by 5 bases, 8 bases remained unmatched. This CDR3 is built from 15 residues. CDR3 loop: CASGSAGQGSHEQYF. The CDR3 nucleotides are TGTGCTAGTGGTTCCGCGGGACAGGGGAGCCACGAGCAGTACTTC.

This chain connects TRBV18 to TRBJ2-1, with 9 positions matching TRBD2. Trimming cost V 3 bases and J 8 bases; bases outside gene matches: 5. Germline V gene sequence: CDR1 KGHSH, CDR2 LQKENI. This CDR3 has 14 residues. Here the CDR3 reads CASSPSSGNDEQFF. CDR3 sequence (DNA): TGTGCCAGCTCACCTTCTAGCGGGAATGATGAGCAGTTCTTC.